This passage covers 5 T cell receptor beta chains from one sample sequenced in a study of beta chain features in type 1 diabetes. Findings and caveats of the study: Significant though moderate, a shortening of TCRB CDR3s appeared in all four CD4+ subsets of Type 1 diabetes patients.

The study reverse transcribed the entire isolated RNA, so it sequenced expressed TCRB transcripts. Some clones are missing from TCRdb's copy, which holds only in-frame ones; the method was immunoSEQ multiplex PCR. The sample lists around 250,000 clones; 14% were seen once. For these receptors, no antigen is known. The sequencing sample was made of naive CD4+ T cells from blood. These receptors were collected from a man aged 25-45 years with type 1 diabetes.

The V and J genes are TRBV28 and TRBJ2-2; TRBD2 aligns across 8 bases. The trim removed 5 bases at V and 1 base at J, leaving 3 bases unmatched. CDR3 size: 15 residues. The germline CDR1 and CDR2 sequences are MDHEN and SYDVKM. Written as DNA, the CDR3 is TGTGCCAGCAGTCAACTAGCGGAGAACACCGGGGAGCTGTTTTTT. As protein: CASSQLAENTGELFF.

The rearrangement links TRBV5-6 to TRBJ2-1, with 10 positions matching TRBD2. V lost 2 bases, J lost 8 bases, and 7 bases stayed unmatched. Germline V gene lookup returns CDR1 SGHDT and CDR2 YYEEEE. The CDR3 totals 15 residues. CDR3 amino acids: CASSLASGRAYEQFF. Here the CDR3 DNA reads TGTGCCAGCAGCTTAGCCAGCGGGAGGGCCTATGAGCAGTTCTTC.

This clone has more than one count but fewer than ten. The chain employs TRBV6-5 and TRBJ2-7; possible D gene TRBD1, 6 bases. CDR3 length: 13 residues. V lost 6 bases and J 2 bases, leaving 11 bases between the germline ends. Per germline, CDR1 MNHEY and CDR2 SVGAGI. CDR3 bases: TGTGCCAGCAGGAGCACAGGGACCTACGAGCAGTACTTC. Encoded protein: CASRSTGTYEQYF.

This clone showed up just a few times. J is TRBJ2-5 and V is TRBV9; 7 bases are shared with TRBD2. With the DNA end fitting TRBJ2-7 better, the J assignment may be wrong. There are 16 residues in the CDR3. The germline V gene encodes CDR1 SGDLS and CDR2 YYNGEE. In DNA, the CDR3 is TGTGCCAGCAGCCCCCGGGGGGATGCGAGCTCCTACGAGCAGTACTTC. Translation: CASSPRGDASSYEQYF.

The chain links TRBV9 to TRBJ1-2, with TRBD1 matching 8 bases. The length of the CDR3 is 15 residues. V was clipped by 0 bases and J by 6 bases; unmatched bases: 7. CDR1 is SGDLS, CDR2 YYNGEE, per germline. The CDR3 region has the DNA TGTGCCAGCAGCGTAGCCAGGGGGCGGTTTGATGGCTACACCTTC. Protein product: CASSVARGRFDGYTF. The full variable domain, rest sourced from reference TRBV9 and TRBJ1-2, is DSGVTQTPKHLITATGQRVTLRCSPRSGDLSVYWYQQSLDQGLQFLIQYYNGEERAKGNILERFSAQQFPDLHSELNLSSLELGDSALYFCASSVARGRFDGYTFGSGTRLTVV.